The clone carrying this T cell receptor beta chain was seen at least ten times. This specimen comes from a study of regulatory T cells in long-lasting Graves disease. Time point reported: newly diagnosed GD, antithyroid drugs for less than 3 months. Preparation of the TCR library used RNA extracted from PBMCs. TCR beta libraries were built with iRepertoire HTBI primers and Arm-PCR of CDR3 regions. TCRdb independently ran MiXCR on the multiplex PCR reads; one entry per CDR3 protein. The sample has about 520,000 distinct CDR3 sequences; around 12% are singletons. The same sample was also used in a study of T cells in Graves' hyperthyroidism and ophthalmopathy.

This TCR came from a woman aged 25 to 45 with Graves disease. The sequenced sample was peripheral blood mononuclear cells (PBMCs), obtained at new diagnosis, from a patient treated with antithyroid drugs.

DNA for the CDR3: TGTGCCAGCAGCTTAGTGGGGGGTTCAGAGACCCAGTACTTC. Its protein product is CASSLVGGSETQYF. The V call is TRBV7-2, the J call TRBJ2-5, with a tentative D call TRBD2 (6 bases). The CDR3 is 14 residues long. V was trimmed by 1 base and J by 4 bases, leaving 10 bases between them. CDR1 SGHTA and CDR2 FQGNSA come from the germline V gene.